This TCR beta chain came from a study of blood T cells in healthy people across ages. At the level of the study: Every two T cells gave about one barcoded beta molecule via template switching. Study results and limitations: Unsorted PBMCs ruled out conclusive naive versus antigen-experienced comparison. In long-lived donors, naive CD4+ cell counts and diversity exceeded those of aged donors.

With regard to this clonotype: Its antigen remains unidentified.

Alongside a J-beta primer mix, a sample-barcoded 5' primer served in a second PCR lasting roughly 7 to 11 cycles. TCRdb re-derived calls from the 5' RACE reads in MiXCR, one entry per CDR3 protein. Of hundreds of thousands of distinct CDR3 sequences detected, around 68% appear once; the ten largest clones hold roughly a quarter. Each individual donor underwent a draw of ten milliliters of peripheral blood. Germline CDR1 MNHNY, CDR2 SVGAGI (reference sequence). CDR3 size: 16 residues. V lost 7 bases to trimming and J lost 2 bases, with 21 bases between them. The receptor comes from a man aged 25-40 years in good health. The sequenced sample consisted of blood. The chain has TRBV6-6 and TRBJ2-7; the D is unclear. CDR3 protein: CASILRQDKPTYEQYF. CDR3 DNA sequence: TGTGCCAGCATTTTACGCCAGGATAAACCTACCTACGAGCAGTACTTC.